This entry lists 23 T cell receptor beta chains sequenced from one sample in a study of blood T cell repertoires in COVID-19. Method: immunoSEQ multiplex PCR; TCRdb's copy keeps in-frame clones and lacks some. The profile shows approximately 230,000 clones, roughly four fifths of them singletons. Material for sequencing was peripheral blood. The receptors were gathered from a man older than 75 with acute or convalescent COVID-19.

The chain combines TRBV5-6 with TRBJ2-2, with 7 bases lining up with TRBD1. Germline CDR1 is SGHDT and CDR2 is YYEEEE. The ends lost 4 bases at V and 6 bases at J; junction bases unmatched: 3. This CDR3 has 13 residues. CDR3 in amino acids: CASSRGRAGELFF. CDR3 coding DNA: TGTGCCAGCAGCAGGGGGCGGGCCGGGGAGCTGTTTTTT.

V and J are TRBV4-1 and TRBJ2-2; 7 nucleotides agree with TRBD1. J was trimmed by 0 bases and V by 1 base; bases with no gene match: 8. From germline, CDR1 is MGHRA and CDR2 YSYEKL. The CDR3 is 18 amino acids. The CDR3 sequence is CASSQGPSDRPNTGELFF. The CDR3 DNA reads TGCGCCAGCAGCCAAGGGCCCTCGGACAGGCCGAACACCGGGGAGCTGTTTTTT.

The V call is TRBV18, the J call TRBJ1-5; no firm D call. The germline V gene has CDR1 KGHSH and CDR2 LQKENI. This CDR3 has 14 amino acids. V was trimmed by 2 bases and J by 0 bases, leaving 5 bases between them. In DNA, the CDR3 is TGTGCCAGCTCACCAACTGATAGCAATCAGCCCCAGCATTTT. Translation: CASSPTDSNQPQHF.

V is TRBV7-2 and J is TRBJ2-7, with D maybe TRBD1 (6 bases). V lost 5 bases and J 7 bases, leaving 18 bases between the germline ends. This CDR3 contains 14 residues. The V gene's germline CDR1 is SGHTA and CDR2 FQGNSA. The CDR3, as DNA: TGTGCCAGCAGCCCGCAGACAGGCCCGGGGGAGCAGTACTTC. Translated: CASSPQTGPGEQYF.

The rearrangement links TRBV5-5 to TRBJ1-3; D gene uncertain. The CDR3 contains 16 residues. Trimming took 4 bases from V and 0 from J, leaving 14 bases between them. Germline lookup yields CDR1 SGHKS and CDR2 YYEKEE (reference sequence). Written as DNA, the CDR3 is TGTGCCAGCAGCCCCGTGGGCCCGTTCTCTGGAAACACCATATATTTT. It specifies CASSPVGPFSGNTIYF.

J is TRBJ2-1 and V is TRBV4-2; 7 bases are shared with TRBD2. CDR1 and CDR2 (germline): LGHNA, YNFKEQ. The junction had 11 bases not matched to a gene; V was cut back by 0 bases and J by 0 bases. This CDR3 contains 19 residues. As DNA, the CDR3 is TGTGCCAGCAGCCAAGAAGGGTCGGCGGGGGAGGGCTCCTACAATGAGCAGTTCTTC. It specifies CASSQEGSAGEGSYNEQFF.

This chain uses TRBV7-9 with TRBJ1-2, with a possible D match to TRBD1 (6 bases). Trimming pared 5 bases from V and 0 bases from J, leaving 16 bases between. Germline V gene sequence: CDR1 SEHNR, CDR2 FQNEAQ (reference sequence). The CDR3 contains 16 residues. CDR3 amino acids: CASSPRGGAPNYGYTF. The CDR3 bases are TGTGCCAGCAGCCCGAGGGGGGGCGCTCCTAACTATGGCTACACCTTC.

V and J are TRBV6-5 and TRBJ1-1, with D possibly being TRBD1 (6 bases). Trimming shortened V by 0 bases and J by 7 bases, and 18 bases separated the two germline ends. CDR1 MNHEY and CDR2 SVGAGI come from the germline V gene. The CDR3 runs to 16 residues. The CDR3 spells CASSYSARGGPGEAFF. The CDR3 region has the DNA TGTGCCAGCAGTTACTCGGCCCGGGGGGGCCCAGGTGAAGCTTTCTTT.

This clone came up a few times. The chain combines TRBV7-9 with TRBJ2-1; D might be TRBD2 (5 bases). The CDR3 has 15 residues. V lost 5 bases to trimming and J lost 3 bases, with 14 bases between them. CDR1 is SEHNR, CDR2 FQNEAQ, per germline (reference sequence). The DNA of the CDR3 is TGTGCCAGCAGCCCCCGGCGGGCGAACTACAATGAGCAGTTCTTC. This sequence encodes CASSPRRANYNEQFF.

The rearrangement joins TRBV5-4 to TRBJ1-3; the match to TRBD1 covers 9 bases. V shed 2 bases, J shed 6 bases, and the junction held 9 bases outside the gene matches. Germline V CDR1 and CDR2: SGHNT, YYREEE (reference sequence). CDR3 length equals 16 residues. The CDR3 here is CASSLTPGQGINTIYF. CDR3 nucleotide sequence: TGTGCCAGCAGCTTAACCCCCGGACAGGGGATAAACACCATATATTTT.

The chain links TRBV28 to TRBJ2-2; 8 bases are a match to TRBD2. This CDR3 has 13 residues. Germline CDR1 reads MDHEN; CDR2 reads SYDVKM. DNA of the CDR3: TGTGCATCTTGGGGCGGGAGGACCGGGGAGCTGTTTTTT. Protein product: CASWGGRTGELFF.

This clone was counted once. The rearrangement uses TRBV6-5 and TRBJ1-1; D unclear. This CDR3 has 13 residues. Germline V CDR1 and CDR2: MNHEY, SVGAGI. V dropped 2 bases and J dropped 1 base, with 5 bases sitting between them. As DNA, the CDR3 is TGTGCCAGCAGTTACATCCGGAACACTGAAGCTTTCTTT. Protein product: CASSYIRNTEAFF.

V and J are TRBV18 and TRBJ1-2, with D perhaps TRBD1 (6 bases). With 0 bases removed from V and 6 bases from J, the gap between germline ends came to 14 bases. CDR1 KGHSH and CDR2 LQKENI come from the germline V gene. This CDR3 has 15 residues. This CDR3 is CASSPPERGIHGYTF. The CDR3 region has the DNA TGTGCCAGCTCACCACCGGAAAGGGGGATCCATGGCTACACCTTC.

The chain recombines TRBV6-4 with TRBJ2-3, with TRBD1 matching over 8 bases. Germline CDR1 is MRHNA and CDR2 is SNTAGT. The CDR3 spans 13 residues. V trimming: 5 bases; J trimming: 5 bases; junction bases outside the gene matches: 3. The CDR3 DNA is TGTGCCAGCAGTTCCGACAGGGGAGATACGCAGTATTTT. It codes for CASSSDRGDTQYF.

The J gene is TRBJ2-7, the V gene TRBV12-5; weak D call: TRBD1 (5 bases). CDR3 length: 15 residues. The V end lost 3 bases, the J end lost 2 bases, and 14 bases lay between the germline ends. CDR1 and CDR2 from the germline V gene are LGHNT and FRNRAP. DNA of the CDR3: TGTGCTAGTGGTTTTGGTGACAGACGCACCTACGAGCAGTACTTC. Translation gives CASGFGDRRTYEQYF.

The chain carries TRBV5-1 and TRBJ2-3, with D perhaps matching TRBD2 (6 bases). CDR3 length: 15 residues. Trimming stripped 5 bases from V and 1 base from J, with 14 bases between. The germline V gene encodes CDR1 SGHRS and CDR2 YFSETQ. The CDR3 here is CASRWRGDGTDTQYF. In DNA, the CDR3 is TGCGCCAGCAGGTGGAGGGGTGATGGCACAGATACGCAGTATTTT.

The CDR3 loop is CASSLAAGNAEAFF. The CDR3 DNA is TGTGCCAGCAGCTTAGCGGCAGGTAACGCTGAAGCTTTCTTT. V is TRBV11-1 and J is TRBJ1-1; no firm D call. The CDR3 extends over 14 amino acids. V lost 0 bases, J lost 6 bases, and 11 bases lay in between. Looked up from germline, CDR1 is SGHAT and CDR2 is FQDESV (reference sequence).

In its sample, this clone was seen a few times. This chain joins TRBV20-1 and TRBJ2-7; 7 bases agree with TRBD2. The germline gives CDR1 DFQATT, CDR2 SNEGSKA (reference sequence). V gave up 3 bases and J gave up 9 bases; unmatched junction bases: 20. This CDR3 comprises 16 residues. In DNA, the CDR3 is TGCAGTGCTAGTGGGGTGGGGAGAAAGGGAGGGCCGTGGCAGTACTTC. It is translated as CSASGVGRKGGPWQYF.

The CDR3 bases are TGTGCCAGTACAGGACGCTCCTACGAGCAGTACTTC. Translation: CASTGRSYEQYF. The chain uses TRBV27 and TRBJ2-7, with D perhaps matching TRBD1 (5 bases). The germline gives CDR1 MNHEY, CDR2 SMNVEV (reference sequence). The V gene lost 9 bases and the J gene lost 0 bases, with 9 bases spanning the gap. The CDR3 is 12 amino acids.

This clone appeared once. The rearrangement uses TRBV5-1 and TRBJ2-3; 8 bases are a match to TRBD1. The CDR3 has 16 residues. CDR1 is SGHRS and CDR2 is YFSETQ in the germline V gene. Trimming at V came to 0 bases and at J to 4 bases, leaving 7 bases not matched to a gene. DNA of the CDR3: TGCGCCAGCAGCTTGGCGCTCAGGGGGCACGCAGATACGCAGTATTTT. Its protein is CASSLALRGHADTQYF. Full variable domain (remainder filled in from reference TRBV5-1 and TRBJ2-3): KAGVTQTPRYLIKTRGQQVTLSCSPISGHRSVSWYQQTPGQGLQFLFEYFSETQRNKGNFPGRFSGRQFSNSRSEMNVSTLELGDSALYLCASSLALRGHADTQYFGPGTRLTVL.

This chain links TRBV7-9 with TRBJ1-5; tentatively, D is TRBD1 (6 bases). CDR1 is SEHNR and CDR2 is FQNEAQ in the germline V gene (reference sequence). V was cut by 3 bases and J by 2 bases, with 8 bases left in between. CDR3 length: 14 amino acids. In DNA form, the CDR3 reads TGTGCCAGCAGCTTTCCAGGGGGCAATCAGCCCCAGCATTTT. Translated, it gives CASSFPGGNQPQHF.

V usage is TRBV4-1 and J usage is TRBJ1-1, with 8 positions matching TRBD1. CDR1 is MGHRA, CDR2 YSYEKL, per germline. This CDR3 is 16 amino acids long. The V and J ends lost 0 bases and 0 bases, in that order; junction bases with no gene match: 3. CDR3 DNA sequence: TGCGCCAGCAGCCAAGATATGGACAGGGTGAACACTGAAGCTTTCTTT. Protein product: CASSQDMDRVNTEAFF.

Note on this clone: An end of the junction does not agree with germline; a read error may underlie this. The chain uses TRBV30 and TRBJ2-7; 7 nucleotides match TRBD2. Per germline, CDR1 GTSNPN and CDR2 SVGIG (reference sequence). This CDR3 has 13 amino acids. The CDR3 sequence: CAWSVVAGGRDHF. The CDR3 coding sequence is TGTGCCTGGAGTGTAGTCGCCGGGGGGAGAGACCACTTC.